A selection of T cell receptor beta chains follows, all from one sample in a study of T cell repertoires in ileal Crohn's disease. Clones were sequenced by immunoSEQ multiplex PCR, and TCRdb holds only the in-frame ones, with some missing. The data show around 2,000 clones, with approximately 62% seen just once and around 10% held by the top ten. Material for sequencing was ileal tissue. Receptors originate from an adult with Crohn's disease. CDR3s include the opening cysteine and the closing phenylalanine or tryptophan. The D gene is left open where the match is weak. Rows may omit the clone size; those that give it use once, few, many or a size class.

clone_size,d_call,v_call,j_call,cdr3_aa,cdr3_nt
few,TRBD2,TRBV6-5,TRBJ2-1,CASRTGTRYNEQFF,TGTGCCAGCAGGACCGGGACTAGATACAATGAGCAGTTCTTC
once,NA,TRBV11-2,TRBJ2-7,CASSFVDGMGLEQYF,TGTGCCAGCAGCTTCGTCGACGGGATGGGCCTCGAGCAGTACTTC
NA,TRBD2,TRBV5-1,TRBJ2-5,CASSLGLAADWEETQYF,TGCGCCAGCAGCTTGGGACTAGCGGCTGATTGGGAGGAGACCCAGTACTTC
NA,NA,TRBV6-5,TRBJ2-7,CASSEQAGYEQYF,TGTGCCAGCAGTGAACAGGCAGGCTACGAGCAGTACTTC
NA,TRBD1,TRBV28,TRBJ1-4,CASSLTPGTGSPNEKLFF,TGTGCCAGCAGCTTAACTCCCGGGACAGGGAGTCCTAATGAAAAACTGTTTTTT
once,NA,TRBV7-9,TRBJ2-7,CASSSSLFGGSSYEQYF,TGTGCCAGCAGCTCCTCTCTCTTCGGGGGTAGCTCCTACGAGCAGTACTTC
NA,NA,TRBV29-1,TRBJ1-1,CSALLISTEAFF,TGCAGCGCACTCCTGATCTCGACTGAAGCTTTCTTT
few,TRBD1,TRBV7-9,TRBJ2-4,CASSLGSIQGAQYIQYF,TGTGCCAGCAGCTTAGGCTCCATCCAGGGGGCGCAATACATTCAGTACTTC
NA,NA,TRBV14,TRBJ1-1,CASSQDWGPGMNTEAFF,TGTGCCAGCAGCCAAGATTGGGGGCCCGGGATGAACACTGAAGCTTTCTTT
NA,NA,TRBV29-1,TRBJ1-1,CSVEGRTYTEAFF,TGCAGCGTTGAGGGCAGGACTTACACTGAAGCTTTCTTT
NA,TRBD1,TRBV6-1,TRBJ1-5,CASFGTGGSNQPQHF,TGTGCCAGCTTCGGGACAGGGGGTTCAAATCAGCCCCAGCATTTT
NA,NA,TRBV6-1,TRBJ1-5,CASRRTRDSNQPQHF,TGTGCCAGCAGACGTACCAGGGATAGCAATCAGCCCCAGCATTTT
NA,TRBD2,TRBV27,TRBJ2-1,CASSEGLAGVLREQFF,TGTGCCAGCAGTGAGGGACTAGCGGGAGTACTTCGGGAGCAGTTCTTC
NA,NA,TRBV7-9,TRBJ1-1,CASSLVVTTNTEAFF,TGTGCCAGCAGCTTAGTGGTGACAACGAACACTGAAGCTTTCTTT
NA,NA,TRBV5-1,TRBJ2-5,CASSSGTPQETQYF,TGCGCCAGCAGCTCCGGGACACCCCAAGAGACCCAGTACTTC
few,NA,TRBV6-1,TRBJ2-4,CASSDHPTDGIKNIQYF,TGTGCCAGCAGTGACCACCCGACAGATGGGATTAAAAACATTCAGTACTTC
few,TRBD1,TRBV9,TRBJ2-7,CASSVQGDYEQYF,TGTGCCAGCAGCGTCCAGGGGGACTACGAGCAGTACTTC
NA,NA,TRBV27,TRBJ1-2,CASSPRSIPRGYTF,TGTGCCAGCAGTCCGCGATCGATCCCCAGGGGCTACACCTTC
NA,NA,TRBV5-1,TRBJ2-3,CASSDGQGWPDTQYF,TGCGCCAGCAGCGATGGGCAGGGGTGGCCAGATACGCAGTATTTT
NA,TRBD1,TRBV7-9,TRBJ1-6,CASSPGDRAHSPLHF,TGTGCCAGCAGCCCCGGGGACAGGGCTCATTCACCCCTCCACTTT
few,TRBD1,TRBV20-1,TRBJ2-5,CSAPTGGTQYF,TGCAGTGCACCGACAGGGGGGACCCAGTACTTC
few,NA,TRBV28,TRBJ1-4,CASSLPGSEEKLFF,TGTGCCAGCAGTTTACCGGGGTCGGAAGAAAAACTGTTTTTT
few,NA,TRBV30,TRBJ2-7,CAWSWTDYEQYF,TGTGCCTGGAGTTGGACAGACTACGAGCAGTACTTC
few,NA,TRBV10-2,TRBJ1-1,CASSELGGRGAFF,TGCGCCAGCAGTGAGTTGGGGGGGCGAGGTGCTTTCTTT
NA,TRBD2,TRBV11-3,TRBJ2-5,CASSKNGREETQYF,TGTGCCAGCAGCAAGAACGGGAGGGAAGAGACCCAGTACTTC
NA,NA,TRBV25-1,TRBJ2-2,CASSGRTTANTGELFF,TGTGCCAGCAGTGGAAGGACAACCGCGAACACCGGGGAGCTGTTTTTT
NA,TRBD1,TRBV28,TRBJ1-4,CASSKLRDRENIEEKLFF,TGTGCCAGCAGTAAACTCCGGGACAGGGAGAATATTGAAGAAAAACTGTTTTTT
few,NA,TRBV21-1,TRBJ2-6,CASSYALATTSRANVLTF,TGTGCCAGCAGTTACGCGCTAGCTACAACAAGTCGGGCCAACGTCCTGACTTTC
NA,NA,TRBV5-6,TRBJ2-7,CASSLGPASSSYEQYF,TGTGCCAGCAGCTTGGGCCCAGCGTCGAGCTCCTACGAGCAGTACTTC
few,NA,TRBV11-3,TRBJ2-7,CASSLDGGQGGDEQYF,TGTGCCAGCAGCCTGGATGGAGGACAGGGAGGGGACGAGCAGTACTTC
few,NA,TRBV19,TRBJ1-5,CASRTGTQPQHF,TGTGCCAGTAGAACAGGGACGCAGCCCCAGCATTTT
NA,NA,TRBV5-6,TRBJ2-5,CASSYQDKETQYF,TGTGCCAGCAGCTATCAGGATAAAGAGACCCAGTACTTC
NA,TRBD1,TRBV6-5,TRBJ1-2,CASSYSDRGNGYTF,TGTGCCAGCAGTTACTCGGACAGGGGGAATGGCTACACCTTC
once,TRBD1,TRBV13,TRBJ1-6,CASSYTGEGSPLHF,TGTGCCAGCAGCTATACAGGGGAAGGATCACCCCTCCACTTT
NA,TRBD2,TRBV5-6,TRBJ2-2,CASSSPGLAGGHTGELFF,TGTGCCAGCAGCTCGCCGGGACTAGCGGGAGGGCACACCGGGGAGCTGTTTTTT
few,TRBD1,TRBV19,TRBJ2-5,CASSIPDRAQETQYF,TGTGCCAGTAGTATTCCGGACAGGGCCCAAGAGACCCAGTACTTC
NA,NA,TRBV4-1,TRBJ2-1,CASAGANEQFF,TGCGCCAGCGCAGGTGCTAATGAGCAGTTCTTC
NA,NA,TRBV11-1,TRBJ2-5,CASSPDRNEETQYF,TGTGCCAGCAGCCCAGACAGAAACGAAGAGACCCAGTACTTC
NA,NA,TRBV5-6,TRBJ1-5,CASSLLGDSNQPQHF,TGTGCCAGCAGCTTGCTAGGAGATAGCAATCAGCCCCAGCATTTT
large,TRBD1,TRBV4-1,TRBJ1-4,CASSQGPPGQVNEKLFF,TGCGCCAGCAGCCAAGGACCTCCGGGACAGGTTAATGAAAAACTGTTTTTT
NA,TRBD1,TRBV19,TRBJ1-3,CASSPGQLTETIYF,TGTGCCAGTAGCCCGGGACAGCTTACGGAAACCATATATTTT
NA,TRBD2,TRBV11-2,TRBJ2-7,CASSTMGLAGSYEQYF,TGTGCCAGCAGCACCATGGGACTAGCGGGATCCTACGAGCAGTACTTC
NA,TRBD1,TRBV28,TRBJ1-2,CASSPTQGASNYGYTF,TGTGCCAGCAGCCCGACGCAGGGGGCATCAAACTATGGCTACACCTTC
NA,NA,TRBV6-5,TRBJ1-1,CASSAGRMNTEAFF,TGTGCCAGCAGCGCGGGACGGATGAACACTGAAGCTTTCTTT
NA,NA,TRBV6-1,TRBJ1-3,CASSENTGSSGNTIYF,TGTGCCAGCAGTGAAAATACGGGATCCTCTGGAAACACCATATATTTT
few,NA,TRBV6-5,TRBJ2-7,CASTPSRASSYEQYF,TGTGCCAGCACCCCTTCGAGGGCAAGCTCCTACGAGCAGTACTTC
NA,NA,TRBV7-9,TRBJ1-1,CASSPPAGGRHTEAFF,TGTGCCAGCAGCCCTCCCGCTGGGGGCCGCCACACTGAAGCTTTCTTT
few,TRBD2,TRBV5-1,TRBJ2-1,CASTIAGSPNEQFF,TGCGCCAGCACGATAGCGGGAAGTCCCAATGAGCAGTTCTTC
NA,NA,TRBV19,TRBJ2-3,CASSITSGTDTQYF,TGTGCCAGTAGTATCACCAGCGGAACAGATACGCAGTATTTT
NA,TRBD1,TRBV5-5,TRBJ1-5,CASSPLTGTQPQHF,TGTGCCAGCAGCCCTTTGACAGGGACCCAGCCCCAGCATTTT
NA,TRBD1,TRBV30,TRBJ2-7,CAWSRQGRGEQYF,TGTGCCTGGAGTCGACAGGGTAGGGGCGAGCAGTACTTC
NA,NA,TRBV25-1,TRBJ2-5,CASSEGATLQETQYF,TGTGCCAGCAGTGAGGGGGCGACCCTCCAAGAGACCCAGTACTTC
NA,NA,TRBV9,TRBJ2-2,CASSVRGGARNTGELFF,TGTGCCAGCAGCGTTAGGGGGGGGGCGAGAAACACCGGGGAGCTGTTTTTT
NA,NA,TRBV5-4,TRBJ1-1,CASSLIEGTEAFF,TGTGCCAGCAGCTTGATTGAGGGCACTGAAGCTTTCTTT
NA,NA,TRBV18,TRBJ1-4,CASSTQGNEKLFF,TGTGCCAGCTCAACGCAGGGGAATGAAAAACTGTTTTTT
few,TRBD2,TRBV7-6,TRBJ2-2,CASSLGVGGYANTGELFF,TGTGCCAGCAGCTTGGGGGTGGGGGGGTACGCGAACACCGGGGAGCTGTTTTTT
NA,NA,TRBV6-6,TRBJ2-7,CASNPTASSYEQYF,TGTGCCAGCAATCCGACAGCGAGCTCCTACGAGCAGTACTTC
NA,NA,TRBV6-6,TRBJ2-3,CASSSFDRAYTDTQYF,TGTGCCAGCAGTTCCTTTGACAGAGCTTACACAGATACGCAGTATTTT
NA,NA,TRBV5-8,TRBJ2-7,CASSLVGGSGQYF,TGTGCCAGCAGCTTGGTTGGCGGCTCCGGGCAGTACTTC
large,TRBD1,TRBV18,TRBJ2-7,CASSYDRVKAYEQYF,TGTGCCAGCTCATACGACAGGGTCAAGGCCTACGAGCAGTACTTC